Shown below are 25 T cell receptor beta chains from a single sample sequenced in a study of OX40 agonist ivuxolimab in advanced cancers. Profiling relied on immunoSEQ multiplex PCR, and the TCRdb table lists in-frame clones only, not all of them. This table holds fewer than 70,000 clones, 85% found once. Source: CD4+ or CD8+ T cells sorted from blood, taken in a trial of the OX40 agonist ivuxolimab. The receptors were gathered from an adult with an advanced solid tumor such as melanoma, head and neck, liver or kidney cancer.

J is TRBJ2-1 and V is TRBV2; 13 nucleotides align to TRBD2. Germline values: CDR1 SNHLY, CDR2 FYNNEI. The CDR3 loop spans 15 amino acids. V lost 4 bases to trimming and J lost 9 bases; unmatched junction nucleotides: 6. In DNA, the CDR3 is TGTGCCAGCAGTGGGACTAGCGGGAGTTACGGTGAGCAGTTCTTC. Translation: CASSGTSGSYGEQFF.

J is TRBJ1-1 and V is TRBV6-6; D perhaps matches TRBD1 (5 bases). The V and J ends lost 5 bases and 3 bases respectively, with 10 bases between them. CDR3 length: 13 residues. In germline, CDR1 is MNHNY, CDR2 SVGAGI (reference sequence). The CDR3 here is CASSAGSDTEAFF. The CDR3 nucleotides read TGTGCCAGCAGTGCAGGGTCGGACACTGAAGCTTTCTTT.

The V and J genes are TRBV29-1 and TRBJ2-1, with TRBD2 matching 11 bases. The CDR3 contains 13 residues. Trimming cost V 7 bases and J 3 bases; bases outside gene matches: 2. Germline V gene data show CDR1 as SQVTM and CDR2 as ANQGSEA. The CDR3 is CSATSGSYNEQFF. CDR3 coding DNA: TGCAGCGCAACTAGCGGGAGCTACAATGAGCAGTTCTTC.

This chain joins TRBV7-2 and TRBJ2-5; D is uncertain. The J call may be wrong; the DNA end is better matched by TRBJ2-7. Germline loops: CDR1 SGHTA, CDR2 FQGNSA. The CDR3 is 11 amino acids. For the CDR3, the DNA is TGTGCCAGCAGCTTTAGGGCCGAGCAGTACTTC. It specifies CASSFRAEQYF.

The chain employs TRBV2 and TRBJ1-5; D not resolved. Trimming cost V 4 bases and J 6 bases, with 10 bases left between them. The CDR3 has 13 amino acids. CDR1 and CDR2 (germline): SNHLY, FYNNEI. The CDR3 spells CASSGETAQPQHF. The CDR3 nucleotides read TGTGCCAGCAGTGGGGAGACCGCTCAGCCCCAGCATTTT. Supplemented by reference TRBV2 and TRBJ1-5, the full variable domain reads EPEVTQTPSHQVTQMGQEVILRCVPISNHLYFYWYRQILGQKVEFLVSFYNNEISEKSEIFDDQFSVERPDGSNFTLKIRSTKLEDSAMYFCASSGETAQPQHFGDGTRLSIL.

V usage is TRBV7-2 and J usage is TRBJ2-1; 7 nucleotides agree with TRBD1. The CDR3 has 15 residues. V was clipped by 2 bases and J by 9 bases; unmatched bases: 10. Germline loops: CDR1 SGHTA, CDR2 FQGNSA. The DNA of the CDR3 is TGTGCCAGCAGCTTACAGAACAGGGGCAAGGGTGAGCAGTTCTTC. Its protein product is CASSLQNRGKGEQFF.

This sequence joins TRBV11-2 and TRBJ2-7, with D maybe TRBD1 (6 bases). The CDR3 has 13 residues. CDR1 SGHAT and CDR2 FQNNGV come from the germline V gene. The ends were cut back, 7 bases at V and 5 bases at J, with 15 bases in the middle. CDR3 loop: CASTTTGNHEQYF. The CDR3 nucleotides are TGTGCCAGCACCACCACAGGGAATCACGAGCAGTACTTC.

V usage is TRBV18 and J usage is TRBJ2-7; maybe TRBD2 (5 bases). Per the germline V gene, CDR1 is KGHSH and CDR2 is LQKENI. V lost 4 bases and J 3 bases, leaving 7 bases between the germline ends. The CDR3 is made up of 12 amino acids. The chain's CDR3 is CASSREFYEQYF. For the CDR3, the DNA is TGTGCCAGCTCACGGGAGTTCTACGAGCAGTACTTC.

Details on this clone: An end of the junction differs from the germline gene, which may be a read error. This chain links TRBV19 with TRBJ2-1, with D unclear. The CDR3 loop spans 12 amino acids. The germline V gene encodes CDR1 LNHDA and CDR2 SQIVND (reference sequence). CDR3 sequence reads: CASSTLYSEQFF. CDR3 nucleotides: TGTGCCAGTAGTACCCTATACAGTGAGCAGTTCTTC. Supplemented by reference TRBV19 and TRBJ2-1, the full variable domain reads DGGITQSPKYLFRKEGQNVTLSCEQNLNHDAMYWYRQDPGQGLRLIYYSQIVNDFQKGDIAEGYSVSREKKESFPLTVTSAQKNPTAFYLCASSTLYSEQFFGPGTRLTVL.

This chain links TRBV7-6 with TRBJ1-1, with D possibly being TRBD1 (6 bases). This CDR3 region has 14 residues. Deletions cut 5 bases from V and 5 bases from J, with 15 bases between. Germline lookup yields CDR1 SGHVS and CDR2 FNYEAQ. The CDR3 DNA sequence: TGTGCCAGCAGCCGGGGGGGCACACGGACTGAAGCTTTCTTT. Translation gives CASSRGGTRTEAFF.

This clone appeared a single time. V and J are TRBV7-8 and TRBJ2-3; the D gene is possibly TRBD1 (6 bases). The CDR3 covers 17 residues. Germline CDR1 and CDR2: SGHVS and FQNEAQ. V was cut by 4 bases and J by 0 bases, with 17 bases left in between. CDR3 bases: TGTGCCAGCAGCTCTTTTCCCGGGACACCTAGCACAGATACGCAGTATTTT. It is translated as CASSSFPGTPSTDTQYF.

The CDR3 DNA sequence: TGTGCCAGTAGTAGAACGGACACCTACGAGCAGTACTTC. Amino acid sequence: CASSRTDTYEQYF. The rearrangement uses TRBV19 and TRBJ2-7, with a tentative D call TRBD1 (5 bases). CDR3 length equals 13 residues. V dropped 4 bases and J dropped 2 bases, with 9 bases sitting between them. The germline V gene encodes CDR1 LNHDA and CDR2 SQIVND (reference sequence).

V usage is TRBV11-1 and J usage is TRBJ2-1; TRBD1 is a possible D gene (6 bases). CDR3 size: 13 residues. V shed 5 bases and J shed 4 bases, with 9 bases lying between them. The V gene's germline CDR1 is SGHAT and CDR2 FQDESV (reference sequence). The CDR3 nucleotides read TGTGCCAGCAGCAGGACAGTTTACAATGAGCAGTTCTTC. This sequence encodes CASSRTVYNEQFF.

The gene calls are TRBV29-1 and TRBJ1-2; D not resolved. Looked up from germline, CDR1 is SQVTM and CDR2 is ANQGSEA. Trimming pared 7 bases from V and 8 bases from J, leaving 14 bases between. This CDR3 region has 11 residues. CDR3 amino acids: CSATLGPGYTF. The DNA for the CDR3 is TGCAGCGCCACCCTAGGGCCGGGCTACACCTTC.

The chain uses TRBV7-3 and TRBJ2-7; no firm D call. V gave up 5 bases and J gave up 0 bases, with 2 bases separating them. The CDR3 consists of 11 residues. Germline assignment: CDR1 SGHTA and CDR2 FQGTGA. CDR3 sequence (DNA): TGTGCCAGCAGCCTCTCCTACGAGCAGTACTTC. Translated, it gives CASSLSYEQYF.

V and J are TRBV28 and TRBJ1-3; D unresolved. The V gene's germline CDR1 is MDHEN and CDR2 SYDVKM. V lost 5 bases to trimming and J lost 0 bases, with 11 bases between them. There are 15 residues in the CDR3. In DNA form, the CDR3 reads TGTGCCAGCAGTCCGGAGATGAGCTCTGGAAACACCATATATTTT. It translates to CASSPEMSSGNTIYF.

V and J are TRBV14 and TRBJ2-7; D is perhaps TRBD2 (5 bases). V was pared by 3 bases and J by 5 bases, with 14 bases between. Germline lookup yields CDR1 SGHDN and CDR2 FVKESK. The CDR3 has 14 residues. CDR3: CASSQMDSLHEQYF. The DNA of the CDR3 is TGTGCCAGCAGCCAGATGGACTCTCTTCACGAGCAGTACTTC.

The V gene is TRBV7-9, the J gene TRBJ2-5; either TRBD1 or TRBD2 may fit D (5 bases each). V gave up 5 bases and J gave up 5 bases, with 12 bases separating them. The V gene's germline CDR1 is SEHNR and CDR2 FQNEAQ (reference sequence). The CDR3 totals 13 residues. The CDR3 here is CASSQWGGETQYF. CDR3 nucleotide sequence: TGTGCCAGCAGCCAGTGGGGCGGGGAGACCCAGTACTTC.

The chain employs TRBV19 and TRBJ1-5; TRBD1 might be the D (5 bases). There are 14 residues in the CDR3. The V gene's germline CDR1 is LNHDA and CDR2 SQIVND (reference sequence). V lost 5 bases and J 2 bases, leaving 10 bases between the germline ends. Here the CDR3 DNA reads TGTGCCAGTAGTCGCAGGGAGGGCAATCAGCCCCAGCATTTT. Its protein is CASSRREGNQPQHF.

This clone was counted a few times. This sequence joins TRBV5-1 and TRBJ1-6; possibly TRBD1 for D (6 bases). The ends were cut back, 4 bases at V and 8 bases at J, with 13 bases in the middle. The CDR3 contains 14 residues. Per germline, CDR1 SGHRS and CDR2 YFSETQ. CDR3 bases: TGCGCCAGCAGCGTTCAGGGGATGGATTCACCCCTCCACTTT. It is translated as CASSVQGMDSPLHF.

CDR3 bases: TGCGCCAGCAGCTCGCAGAGCACAGATACGCAGTATTTT. This sequence encodes CASSSQSTDTQYF. The chain combines TRBV5-1 with TRBJ2-3, with no clear D. There are 13 residues in the CDR3. In germline, CDR1 is SGHRS, CDR2 YFSETQ. V lost 3 bases and J lost 0, with 5 bases in between.

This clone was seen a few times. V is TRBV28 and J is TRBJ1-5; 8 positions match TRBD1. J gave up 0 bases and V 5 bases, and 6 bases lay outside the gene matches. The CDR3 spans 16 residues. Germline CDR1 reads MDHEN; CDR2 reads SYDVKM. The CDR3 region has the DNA TGTGCCAGCAGTCCAGGGGGCAGGGATAGCAATCAGCCCCAGCATTTT. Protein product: CASSPGGRDSNQPQHF.

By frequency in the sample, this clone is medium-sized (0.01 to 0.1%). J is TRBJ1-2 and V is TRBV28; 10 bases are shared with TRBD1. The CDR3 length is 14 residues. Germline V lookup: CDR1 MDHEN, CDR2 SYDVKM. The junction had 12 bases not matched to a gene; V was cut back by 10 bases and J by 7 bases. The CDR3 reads CATDRGRLVSGYTF. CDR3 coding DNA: TGTGCCACCGACAGGGGGCGTTTAGTATCTGGCTACACCTTC.

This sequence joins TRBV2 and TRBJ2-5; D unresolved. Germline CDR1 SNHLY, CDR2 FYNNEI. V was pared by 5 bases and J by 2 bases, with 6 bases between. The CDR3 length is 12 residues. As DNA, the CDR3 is TGTGCCAGCAGTCCAGAACAAGAGACCCAGTACTTC. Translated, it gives CASSPEQETQYF.

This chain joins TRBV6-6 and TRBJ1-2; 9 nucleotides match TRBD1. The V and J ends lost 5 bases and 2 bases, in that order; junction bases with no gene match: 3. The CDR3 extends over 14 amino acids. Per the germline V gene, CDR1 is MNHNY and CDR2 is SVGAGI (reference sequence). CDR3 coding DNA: TGTGCCAGCAGTACAGGGGGCGCGAACTATGGCTACACCTTC. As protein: CASSTGGANYGYTF.